This T cell receptor beta chain appears in the sequencing data of a study of technical replicates of blood from several donors. This CDR3 has 14 residues. Germline V CDR1 and CDR2: LNHDA, SQIVND (reference sequence). The V and J ends lost 6 bases and 1 base respectively, with 13 bases between them. This table comes from immunoSEQ multiplex PCR, and its TCRdb copy is limited to in-frame clones, with some not included. Found here are tens of thousands of clones, 90% to 95% of them singletons; the top ten hold about 0.38%. The TCR sequence derives from a human donor in good health. The sequenced material came from T cells isolated from PBMCs. The chain recombines TRBV19 with TRBJ2-7, with D tentatively TRBD1 (6 bases). The CDR3 DNA sequence: TGTGCCAGTAGCACAGGGTCCAAGTCCTACGAGCAGTACTTC. This sequence encodes CASSTGSKSYEQYF.